This T cell receptor (beta chain) was identified in a study of CD8 T cells in Susac syndrome. Study-wide results and caveats: It was acknowledged in the study that the number of individuals who were included in its TCR sequencing and HLA analysis was relatively small.

Remarks on this clonotype: Its antigen is unidentified.

TCR beta sequences were obtained from blood CD8+ and CD4+ T cells. TEMRA cells were enriched by FACS, while CD8+ and CD4+ T cells were obtained through a negative isolation that was performed magnetically. Reverse transcription of roughly 0.5 to 1 ug RNA used random hexamers. Multiplex immunoSEQ PCR targeted 54 Vbeta and 13 Jbeta TCR beta segments. MiXCR was run by TCRdb on the immunoSEQ multiplex PCR reads, yielding one entry per CDR3 protein. Here the sample spans tens of thousands of distinct CDR3 sequences, approximately 93% being singletons. V was cut by 1 base and J by 0 bases, with 12 bases left in between. The CDR3 spans 15 residues. From germline, CDR1 is SQVTM and CDR2 ANQGSEA.

The rearrangement uses TRBV29-1 and TRBJ1-2; D ambiguous. The sequenced sample consisted of CD8+ T cells from PBMCs. The source is a human donor in good health. The CDR3 bases are TGCAGCGTTGAAGGGAACAGAGCCGCTAACTATGGCTACACCTTC. This encodes CSVEGNRAANYGYTF.